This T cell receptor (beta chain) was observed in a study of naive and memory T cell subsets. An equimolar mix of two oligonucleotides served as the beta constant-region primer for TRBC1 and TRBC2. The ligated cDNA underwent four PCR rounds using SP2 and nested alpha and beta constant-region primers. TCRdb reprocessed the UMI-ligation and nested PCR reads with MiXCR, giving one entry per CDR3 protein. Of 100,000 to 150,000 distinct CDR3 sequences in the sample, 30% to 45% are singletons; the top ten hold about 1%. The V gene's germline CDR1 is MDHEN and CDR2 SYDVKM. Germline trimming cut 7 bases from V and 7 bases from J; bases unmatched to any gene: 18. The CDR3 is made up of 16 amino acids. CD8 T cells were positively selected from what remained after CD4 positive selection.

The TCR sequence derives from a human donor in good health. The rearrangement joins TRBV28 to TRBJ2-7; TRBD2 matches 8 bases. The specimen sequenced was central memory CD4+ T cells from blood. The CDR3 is CASTERTSGLTGEQYF. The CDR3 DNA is TGTGCCAGCACCGAGAGAACTAGCGGACTAACGGGTGAGCAGTACTTC.